This T cell receptor beta chain was captured in a study of CD8 T cells in Susac syndrome. General study points: The study conceded that its TCR sequencing and HLA analysis involved relatively few individuals.

With respect to this clonotype: Its target is not known.

V dropped 2 bases and J dropped 9; count of bases not matched to a gene: 10. There are 15 residues in the CDR3. Germline lookup yields CDR1 GTSNPN and CDR2 SVGIG (reference sequence). With random hexamers, 0.5 to 1 ug RNA was reverse transcribed. Multiplex immunoSEQ PCR targeted 54 Vbeta and 13 Jbeta TCR beta segments. TCRdb called the immunoSEQ multiplex PCR reads again in MiXCR, with one record for every CDR3 protein. Among almost 450,000 distinct CDR3 sequences listed, around 85% were seen once. This chain joins TRBV30 and TRBJ2-1; 10 nucleotides align to TRBD2. The sequencing sample was made of CD8+ T cells from PBMCs. The receptor was isolated from a human donor with multiple sclerosis. CDR3 region: CAWSSLAGAGAEQFF. Here the CDR3 DNA reads TGTGCCTGGAGTTCCCTAGCGGGAGCGGGGGCTGAGCAGTTCTTC.